The entry below gives a single T cell receptor beta chain sequence along with its context. Its cognate antigen has yet to be identified. No clone much larger than this one lies a single base away; base qualities are absent. Samples from volunteer blood donors who had recovered from COVID-19 were contributed by a second Seattle source. Whole blood was collected in K2EDTA tubes by collaborating institutions according to the institutions' own protocols. For TCRbeta analysis, collaborators shipped samples as frozen whole blood, isolated PBMCs, or DNA extracted from either of those sample types. CDR1 is given as MGHRA and CDR2 as YSYEKL, both from the germline V gene. The CDR3 spans 16 residues, from the cysteine through the phenylalanine. Only the CDR3 portion is preserved as DNA: 48 bases, with reading frame beginning at the first base. Trimming accounts for 1 base at V and 0 bases at J, while the number of junction bases matched to no gene is 4.

The immunoSEQ Assay, a bias-controlled multiplex PCR, was used to amplify TCRbeta CDR3 regions from genomic DNA. Regarding the original processing steps: The number of nucleated cells in each sample was estimated from the amplification of reference gene primers within the assay. To quantify the absolute abundance of each unique TCRbeta CDR3 rearrangement, sequence reads were collapsed and filtered. For each sample, productive Simpson clonality was calculated as the square root of Simpson's diversity index across productive rearrangements. As stored in TCRdb, this immuneACCESS dataset retains in-frame rearrangements with V and J assigned. A fraction of the clones does not appear; measured against another copy, unresolved V genes explain less than half of the discrepancy, and the remainder lacks a known reason. V, J and clone size were drawn from that table, and D and trimming were deduced from the DNA. The sample profile shows almost 250,000 clones; around nine tenths of them were found once. The leading ten clones occupy under 2% of the sample.

This record comes from a study of blood T cell repertoires in COVID-19 (dated by TCRdb to 2020 to 2021). In terms of the full investigation: Collaborator samples came from the United States, Italy and Spain and covered acute and convalescent phases of COVID-19. The repertoires were released in a freely available public database meant as a resource for research on the immune response to SARS-CoV-2. Where available, HLA class I and class II types were taken from metadata supplied by the sample provider and were not determined by assay-based typing. Deeply sampled blood TCRbeta repertoires from subjects exposed to, actively infected with, or recovered from COVID-19 were included in the dataset. Samples were obtained from the ongoing ImmuneRACE study (first 160 participants) and from some 1,200 subjects provided by 6 global collaborators. The material from the prospective study consisted of cDNA or gDNA derived from T cells, B-cell-depleted T cells, or PBMCs. A de-identified subject ID, COVID-19 status, age in years and sex were almost always included in the sample metadata.

Study-wide findings and limitations: Clinical and demographic metadata were provided uncurated, with the amount varying by source and participant.

Sequenced sample: peripheral blood. The rearrangement joined TRBV4-1 to TRBJ2-3; TRBD2 lines up with 7 middle nucleotides. The origin of this receptor is an older woman who had recovered from COVID-19. The nucleotide sequence is given as TGCGCCAGCAGCCAAGTCCGCGGGAGTAGCACAGATACGCAGTATTTT. Its coded protein is CASSQVRGSSTDTQYF.